The clone carrying this T cell receptor (beta chain) was seen only a few times. Measured with immunoSEQ multiplex PCR; TCRdb has only the in-frame clones, and not every one. The profile covers about 68,000 clones, with roughly 84% appearing a single time and roughly 1.6% taken by the ten largest. This record belongs to a study of OX40 agonist ivuxolimab in advanced cancers. The ends were cut back, 0 bases at V and 3 bases at J, with 7 bases in the middle. CDR1 is SGHDT and CDR2 is YYEEEE in the germline V gene. CDR3 length: 14 amino acids. The sequence came from an adult with an advanced solid tumor such as melanoma, head and neck, liver or kidney cancer. The sequences come from CD4+ or CD8+ T cells sorted from blood, collected in a trial of the OX40 agonist ivuxolimab. This chain uses TRBV5-6 with TRBJ1-5, with a weak D call TRBD1 (6 bases). The CDR3 here is CASSLGQDNQPQHF. CDR3 DNA: TGTGCCAGCAGCTTGGGACAGGACAATCAGCCCCAGCATTTT.